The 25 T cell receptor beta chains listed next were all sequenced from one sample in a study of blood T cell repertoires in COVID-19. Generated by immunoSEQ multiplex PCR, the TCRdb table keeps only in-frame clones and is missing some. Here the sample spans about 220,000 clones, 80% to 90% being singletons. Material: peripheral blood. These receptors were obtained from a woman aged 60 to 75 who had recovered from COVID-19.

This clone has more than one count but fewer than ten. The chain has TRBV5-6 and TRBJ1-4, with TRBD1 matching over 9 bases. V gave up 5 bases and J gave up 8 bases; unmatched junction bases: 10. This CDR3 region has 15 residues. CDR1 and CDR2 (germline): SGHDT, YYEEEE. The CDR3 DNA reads TGTGCCAGCAGGCGAACAGGGGGCGGAAAGGAAAAACTGTTTTTT. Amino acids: CASRRTGGGKEKLFF.

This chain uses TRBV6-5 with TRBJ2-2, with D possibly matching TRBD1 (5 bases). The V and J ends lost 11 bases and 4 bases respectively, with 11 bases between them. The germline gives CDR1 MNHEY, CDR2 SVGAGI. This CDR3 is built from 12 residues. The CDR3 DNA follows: TGTGCCGCGTACAGGATCACCGGGGAGCTGTTTTTT. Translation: CAAYRITGELFF.

The CDR3 bases are TGTGCCAGCAGCCCGCCAGGGGGAGTGGAAAAACTGTTTTTT. Protein product: CASSPPGGVEKLFF. The chain recombines TRBV9 with TRBJ1-4, with 7 bases that match TRBD1. Trimming cost V 4 bases and J 8 bases; bases outside gene matches: 8. The CDR3 has 14 amino acids. Per germline, CDR1 SGDLS and CDR2 YYNGEE.

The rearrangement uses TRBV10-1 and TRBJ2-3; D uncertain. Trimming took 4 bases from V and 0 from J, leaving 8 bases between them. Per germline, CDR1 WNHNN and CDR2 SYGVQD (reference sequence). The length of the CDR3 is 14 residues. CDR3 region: CASSALPSTDTQYF. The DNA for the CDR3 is TGCGCCAGCAGTGCCCTACCAAGCACAGATACGCAGTATTTT.

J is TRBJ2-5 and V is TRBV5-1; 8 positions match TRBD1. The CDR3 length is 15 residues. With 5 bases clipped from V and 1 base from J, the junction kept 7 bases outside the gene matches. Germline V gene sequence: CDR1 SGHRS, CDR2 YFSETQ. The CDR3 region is CASRLRGQVQETQYF. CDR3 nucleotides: TGCGCCAGCAGGTTAAGGGGACAGGTCCAAGAGACCCAGTACTTC. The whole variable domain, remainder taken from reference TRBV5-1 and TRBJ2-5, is KAGVTQTPRYLIKTRGQQVTLSCSPISGHRSVSWYQQTPGQGLQFLFEYFSETQRNKGNFPGRFSGRQFSNSRSEMNVSTLELGDSALYLCASRLRGQVQETQYFGPGTRLLVL.

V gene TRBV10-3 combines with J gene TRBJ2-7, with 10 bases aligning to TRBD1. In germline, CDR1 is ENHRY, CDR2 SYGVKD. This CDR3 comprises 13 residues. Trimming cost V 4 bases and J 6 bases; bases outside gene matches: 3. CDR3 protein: CAISAGQGGEQYF. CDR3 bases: TGTGCCATCAGTGCCGGACAGGGGGGCGAGCAGTACTTC.

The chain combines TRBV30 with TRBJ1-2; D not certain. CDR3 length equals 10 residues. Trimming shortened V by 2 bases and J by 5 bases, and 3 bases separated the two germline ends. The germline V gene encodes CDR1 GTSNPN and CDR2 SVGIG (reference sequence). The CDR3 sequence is CAWSPYGYTF. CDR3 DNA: TGTGCCTGGAGTCCGTATGGCTACACCTTC.

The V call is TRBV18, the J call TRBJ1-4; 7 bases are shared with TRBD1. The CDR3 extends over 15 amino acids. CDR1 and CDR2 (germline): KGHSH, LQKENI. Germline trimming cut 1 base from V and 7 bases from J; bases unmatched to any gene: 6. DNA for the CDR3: TGTGCCAGCTCACCACTAAGACAGGGACCTGAAAAACTGTTTTTT. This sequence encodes CASSPLRQGPEKLFF.

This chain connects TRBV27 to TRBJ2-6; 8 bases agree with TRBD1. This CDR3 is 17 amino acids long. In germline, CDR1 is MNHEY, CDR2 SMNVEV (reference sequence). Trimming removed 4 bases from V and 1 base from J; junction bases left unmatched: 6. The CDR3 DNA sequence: TGTGCCAGCAGTTCCGGACAGGGAAGGTCTGGGGCCAACGTCCTGACTTTC. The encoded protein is CASSSGQGRSGANVLTF.

CDR3 DNA: TGCAGCGCCACGACCGGTAAGCGGGGCACAGATACGCAGTATTTT. This sequence encodes CSATTGKRGTDTQYF. This chain links TRBV29-1 with TRBJ2-3, with D possibly being TRBD2 (6 bases). The CDR3 has 15 amino acids. Germline V gene lookup returns CDR1 SQVTM and CDR2 ANQGSEA. V was trimmed by 7 bases and J by 1 base, leaving 18 bases between them.

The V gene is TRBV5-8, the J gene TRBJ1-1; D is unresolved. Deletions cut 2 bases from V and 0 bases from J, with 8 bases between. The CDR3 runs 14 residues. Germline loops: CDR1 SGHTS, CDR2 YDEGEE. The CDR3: CASSFGRVNTEAFF. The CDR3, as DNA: TGTGCCAGCAGCTTCGGGAGAGTGAACACTGAAGCTTTCTTT. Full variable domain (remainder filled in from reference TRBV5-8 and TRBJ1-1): EAGVTQSPTHLIKTRGQQATLRCSPISGHTSVYWYQQALGLGLQFLLWYDEGEERNRGNFPPRFSGRQFPNYSSELNVNALELEDSALYLCASSFGRVNTEAFFGQGTRLTVV.

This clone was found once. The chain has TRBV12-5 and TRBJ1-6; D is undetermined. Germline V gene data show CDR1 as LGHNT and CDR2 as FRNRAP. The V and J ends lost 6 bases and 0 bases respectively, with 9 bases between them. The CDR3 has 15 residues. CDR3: CASGDGSSYNSPLHF. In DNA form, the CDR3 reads TGTGCTAGTGGGGACGGGAGCTCCTATAATTCACCCCTCCACTTT.

Here the CDR3 reads CASTLQVNTEAFF. As DNA, the CDR3 is TGTGCCAGCACTTTACAGGTGAACACTGAAGCTTTCTTT. This chain joins TRBV2 and TRBJ1-1; D is perhaps TRBD1 (5 bases). Germline values: CDR1 SNHLY, CDR2 FYNNEI. Trimming removed 7 bases from V and 0 bases from J, with 9 bases in between. The CDR3 runs 13 residues. Filled out from reference TRBV2 and TRBJ1-1, the complete variable domain reads EPEVTQTPSHQVTQMGQEVILRCVPISNHLYFYWYRQILGQKVEFLVSFYNNEISEKSEIFDDQFSVERPDGSNFTLKIRSTKLEDSAMYFCASTLQVNTEAFFGQGTRLTVV.

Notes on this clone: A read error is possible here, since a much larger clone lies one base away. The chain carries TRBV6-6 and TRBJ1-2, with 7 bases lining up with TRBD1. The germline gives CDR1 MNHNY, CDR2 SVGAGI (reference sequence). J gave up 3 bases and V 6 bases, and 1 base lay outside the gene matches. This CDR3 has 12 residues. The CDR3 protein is CASSGTDYGYTF. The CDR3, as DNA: TGTGCCAGCAGCGGGACAGACTATGGCTACACCTTC.

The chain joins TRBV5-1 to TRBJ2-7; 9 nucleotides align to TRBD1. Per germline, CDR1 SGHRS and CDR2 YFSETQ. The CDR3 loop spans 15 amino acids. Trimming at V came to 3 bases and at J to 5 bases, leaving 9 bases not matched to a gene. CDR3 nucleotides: TGCGCCAGCAGCTCCGGGACAGGGAACCCCAACGAGCAGTACTTC. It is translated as CASSSGTGNPNEQYF.

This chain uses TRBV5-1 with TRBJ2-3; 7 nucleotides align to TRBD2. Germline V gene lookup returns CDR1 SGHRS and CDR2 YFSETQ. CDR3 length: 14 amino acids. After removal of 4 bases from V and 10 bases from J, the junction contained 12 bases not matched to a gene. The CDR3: CASSAGRGTSSQYF. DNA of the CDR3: TGCGCCAGCAGCGCTGGGAGGGGAACATCATCGCAGTATTTT.

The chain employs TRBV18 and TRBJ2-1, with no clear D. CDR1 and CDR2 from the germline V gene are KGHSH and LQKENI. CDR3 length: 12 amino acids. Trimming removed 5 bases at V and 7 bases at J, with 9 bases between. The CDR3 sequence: CASSTELNEQFF. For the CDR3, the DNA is TGTGCCAGCTCAACGGAGTTAAATGAGCAGTTCTTC.

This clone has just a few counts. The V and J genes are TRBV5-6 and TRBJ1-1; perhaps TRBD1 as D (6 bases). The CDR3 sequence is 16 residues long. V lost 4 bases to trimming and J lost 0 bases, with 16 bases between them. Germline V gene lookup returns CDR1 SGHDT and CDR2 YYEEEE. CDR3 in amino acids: CASSDFPQGMNTEAFF. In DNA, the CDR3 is TGTGCCAGCAGCGACTTCCCACAGGGTATGAACACTGAAGCTTTCTTT.

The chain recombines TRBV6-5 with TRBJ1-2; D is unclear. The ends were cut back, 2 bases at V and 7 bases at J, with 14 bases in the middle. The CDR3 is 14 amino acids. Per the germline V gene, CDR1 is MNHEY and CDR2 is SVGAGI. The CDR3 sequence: CASSYHQGSSGYTF. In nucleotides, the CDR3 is TGTGCCAGCAGTTACCATCAAGGGAGCTCTGGCTACACCTTC.

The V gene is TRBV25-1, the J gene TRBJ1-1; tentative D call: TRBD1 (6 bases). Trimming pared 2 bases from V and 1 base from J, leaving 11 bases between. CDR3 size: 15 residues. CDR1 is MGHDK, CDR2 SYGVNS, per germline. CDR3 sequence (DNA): TGTGCCAGCAGTGAAGCCCAGGGGAAGAACACTGAAGCTTTCTTT. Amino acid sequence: CASSEAQGKNTEAFF.

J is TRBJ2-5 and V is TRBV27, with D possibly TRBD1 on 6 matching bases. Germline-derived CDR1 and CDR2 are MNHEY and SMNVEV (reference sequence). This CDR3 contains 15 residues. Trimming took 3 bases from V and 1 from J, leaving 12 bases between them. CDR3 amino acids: CASSFSWDIQETQYF. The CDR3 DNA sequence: TGTGCCAGCAGTTTCTCATGGGACATCCAAGAGACCCAGTACTTC.

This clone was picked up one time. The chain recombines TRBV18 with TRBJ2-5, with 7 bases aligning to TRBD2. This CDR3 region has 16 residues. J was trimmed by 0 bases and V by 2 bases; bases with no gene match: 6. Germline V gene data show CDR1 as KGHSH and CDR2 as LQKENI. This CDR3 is CASSPLGRGDQETQYF. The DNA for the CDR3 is TGTGCCAGCTCACCATTGGGACGGGGGGACCAAGAGACCCAGTACTTC.

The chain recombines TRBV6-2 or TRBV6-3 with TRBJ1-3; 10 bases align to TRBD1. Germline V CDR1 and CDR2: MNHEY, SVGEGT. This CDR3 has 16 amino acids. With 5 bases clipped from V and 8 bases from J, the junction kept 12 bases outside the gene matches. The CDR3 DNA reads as TGTGCCAGCAGTACCTCCAGGGACAGGGGTAGGGACACCATATATTTT. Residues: CASSTSRDRGRDTIYF.

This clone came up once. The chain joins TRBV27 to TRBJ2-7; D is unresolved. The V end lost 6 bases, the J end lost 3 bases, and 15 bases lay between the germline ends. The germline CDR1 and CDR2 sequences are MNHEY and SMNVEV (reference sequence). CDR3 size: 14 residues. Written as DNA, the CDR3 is TGTGCCAGCAGATATGGTGCAGGAAGCTACGAGCAGTACTTC. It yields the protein CASRYGAGSYEQYF.

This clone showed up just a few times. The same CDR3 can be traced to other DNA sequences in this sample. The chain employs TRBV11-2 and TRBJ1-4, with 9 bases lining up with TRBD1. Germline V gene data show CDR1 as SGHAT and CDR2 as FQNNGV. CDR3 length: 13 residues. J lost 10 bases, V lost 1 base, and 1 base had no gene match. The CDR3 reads CASSLADRGKLFF. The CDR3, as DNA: TGTGCCAGCAGCTTAGCGGACAGGGGAAAACTGTTTTTT.